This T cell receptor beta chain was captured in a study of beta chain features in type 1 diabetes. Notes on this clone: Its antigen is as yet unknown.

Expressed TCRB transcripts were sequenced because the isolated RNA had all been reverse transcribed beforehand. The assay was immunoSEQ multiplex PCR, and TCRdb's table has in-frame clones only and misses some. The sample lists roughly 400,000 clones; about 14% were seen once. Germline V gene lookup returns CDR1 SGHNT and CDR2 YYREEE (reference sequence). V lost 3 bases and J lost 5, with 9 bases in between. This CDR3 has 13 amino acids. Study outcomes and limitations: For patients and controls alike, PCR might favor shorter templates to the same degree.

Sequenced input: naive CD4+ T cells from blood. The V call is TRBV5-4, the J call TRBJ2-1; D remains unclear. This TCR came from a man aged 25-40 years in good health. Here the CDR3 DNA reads TGTGCCAGCAGCTCCTCGATAAACAATGAGCAGTTCTTC. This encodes CASSSSINNEQFF.